This record covers a single T cell receptor beta chain. This clonotype was counted many times. There is no known antigen for this receptor. No base qualities exist here, and no much larger clone lies one base off it. This record belongs to a study of T cells after yellow fever vaccination (dated by TCRdb to the late 2010s). General notes on the study: The SMART-Seq v4 Ultra Low Input RNA kit was used to prepare libraries from fractions with low cell numbers. Two healthy male donors made up the cohort, one aged 18 to 30 years and the other aged 30 to 39 years. Blood was drawn at multiple timepoints before and after primary and secondary immunization, with bulk PBMC replicates and cell subsets isolated. To track T-cell clones before and after primary and booster YFV17D yellow fever vaccination, bulk TCR alpha and beta repertoires were sequenced longitudinally.

Trimming removed 0 bases from V and 5 bases from J; the gene matches leave 2 bases unexplained. The germline V gene provides CDR1 SGHVS and CDR2 FNYEAQ. Reading from cysteine to phenylalanine, the CDR3 counts 15 amino acids. Just CDR3 DNA is preserved here, 45 bases in frame from base 1. TCR cDNA was synthesized by 5'RACE template switching, which introduced a universal primer site and unique molecular identifiers. Priming of cDNA synthesis was performed from both the TCR alpha and TCR beta constant segments. Library amplification used two PCR steps, and the second PCR step added sample barcodes and sequencing adapters. Sequencing of libraries was done on Illumina HiSeq 2500 (2x100 bp) or NovaSeq (2x150 bp). On the authors' methods: MIGEC handled demultiplexing of reads and collapsing into UMI consensus sequences, while MiXCR performed V(D)J alignment. Using edgeR on replicate PBMC samples, clonotypes were called vaccine-responding if FDR was below 0.01 and the log2 fold change was above 5 up to day 15. CD4 or CD8 identity was assigned to each bulk clonotype according to whether the clonotype was present at higher abundance in the sequenced CD4 repertoire or the sequenced CD8 repertoire. The public sequencing data were trimmed at Q25 with fastp and processed into clonotypes with MiXCR by TCRdb, which kept only in-frame beta chains. Every CDR3 protein is listed once, alongside the most common genes and DNA of its rows. The V and J calls, along with clone size, are taken from TCRdb and not from the paper's own processing. The sample table records approximately 250,000 distinct CDR3 sequences; over 6.5% of these occur just once. 0.85% to 1.2% of the sample is taken by the ten largest.

The treatment or condition tag for this specimen amounts to: live attenuated yellow fever vaccine strain. PBMCs were isolated from peripheral blood using a standard Ficoll-Paque protocol. Dynabeads CD4 and CD8 positive selection kits were used to isolate CD4 and CD8 T-cell fractions. TriZol was used to extract RNA from bulk PBMCs, CD4 and CD8 fractions, and dextramer-positive and dextramer-negative fractions. General findings and caveats noted by the study authors: Because abundant contaminating clonotypes from the bulk population could be contained in FACS-sorted repertoires, computational filtering was required. Only a couple of donors were included in the study, so the extent to which the findings can be generalized is limited. Compared with the primary T-cell response, the secondary T-cell response was faster but weaker, reaching its peak on day 5 rather than on day 15. Most clones expanded after primary vaccination (around 96% of CD4 and around 89% of CD8) were re-detected after the booster, suggesting that broad memory maintenance occurred. A small share of clonotypes was detected in both CD4 and CD8 compartments, with the overlap likely arising from convergent recombination.

The source was CD4+ T cells sorted from PBMCs, collected on the day of the yellow fever booster vaccination. Rearrangement joined TRBV7-6 to TRBJ2-1, and TRBD2 matches 9 of the central bases. This TCR was sampled from a man aged 25-45 years who received the YFV17D yellow fever vaccine. The nucleotides read TGTGCCAGCAGCTTAGCGGCGGGAGGGAACAATGAGCAGTTCTTC. Its amino acids are CASSLAAGGNNEQFF.